This T cell receptor beta chain is from a study of identifying expanded T cells in peripheral blood (dated by TCRdb to between 2018 and 2021). At the level of the whole study: Technical replicates were generated by sequencing separate aliquots of the same genomic DNA pool, with four replicates compared pairwise.

The CDR3 covers 16 residues, taking in both the cysteine and the phenylalanine. The entry retains the CDR3 DNA only, 48 bases that are in frame from base 1. V and J are trimmed by 4 bases and 1 base, and the gene matches miss 6 bases of the junction. From a lookup of the germline V gene (reference sequence), CDR1 and CDR2 are MNHNY and SVGAGI. The immunoSEQ Assay, which relies on bias-controlled multiplex PCR amplification of genomic DNA, was used to profile TCRbeta CDR3 regions. The paper's processing steps were these. To quantify the absolute abundance of each unique TCRbeta CDR3 region, the sequences were collapsed and filtered. Differential abundance was tested with a binomial (Fisher-equivalent) model and with a beta-binomial model adding time-dependent variance fitted from healthy donors. Any clone with fewer than 5 combined templates was excluded, and a clone was called differentially abundant if its Benjamini-Hochberg FDR was below 0.01. In the beta-binomial model, variance was expressed as a function of the total template count across the two samples, in the form v = (b*log(k)+a)^2. TCRdb carries this immuneACCESS record with in-frame sequences only. Its versions omit some clonotypes, under half of them owing to an unresolved V gene in the studies checked, with the rest unexplained. For V, J and clone size, that table is used; D and trimming come from the DNA. A total of about 100,000 clones appear in this sample, more than 70% of them only once. 12% to 15% of the sample is taken by the ten largest.

The paper as a whole reports these results and caveats: In all healthy donors, the variance in clone template counts between samples taken two to three weeks apart rose significantly as total template count increased. The binomial model flagged about 1.1 differentially abundant clones between technical replicates but 15 to 17 over about 2 weeks and approximately 18 over approximately 4 weeks. The beta-binomial model significantly reduced the number of clones called differentially abundant and the false-positive rate across all healthy-donor time intervals. It was expected by the authors that biological variance in healthy repertoires might increase further over much longer intervals, such as months to years.

In regard to this clone: Its binding antigen is unknown. Base qualities were left out, and no much larger clone turns up one base away.

During the collection period, no infections or other immune events were recorded for the healthy donors. Time-dependent variance in a beta-binomial model of T-cell clone differential abundance was calibrated using healthy-donor blood repertoires as a training cohort. There were some ten healthy donors in the training cohort, of whom 3 were female and 7 were male. An age range of roughly 25 to 65 years, with an average of about 45 years, was recorded for the donors. Whole blood from each healthy donor was obtained from a commercial supplier and was collected at three time points around 15 days apart. Genomic DNA was extracted from unsorted whole blood for immunosequencing.

The receptor's source is a person between 18 and 75 years old in good health. The sequencing input was blood. The sequence joins TRBV6-6 to TRBJ2-1, with 8 central nucleotides matching TRBD1. For the CDR3, the sequence is CASSSYRGESYNEQFF. In nucleotides, the sequence is TGTGCCAGCAGTTCCTACAGGGGGGAGTCCTACAATGAGCAGTTCTTC.